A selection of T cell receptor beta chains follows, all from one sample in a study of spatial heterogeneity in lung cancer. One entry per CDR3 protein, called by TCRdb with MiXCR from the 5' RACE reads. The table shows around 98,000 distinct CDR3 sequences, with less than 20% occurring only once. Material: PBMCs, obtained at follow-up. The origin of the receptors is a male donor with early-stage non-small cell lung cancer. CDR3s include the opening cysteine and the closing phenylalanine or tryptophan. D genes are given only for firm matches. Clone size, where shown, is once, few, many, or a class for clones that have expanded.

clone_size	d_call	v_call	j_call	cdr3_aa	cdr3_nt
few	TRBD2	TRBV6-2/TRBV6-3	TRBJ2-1	CASSGLLAGGKNEQFF	TGTGCCAGCAGTGGCCTTCTAGCGGGGGGAAAAAATGAGCAGTTCTTC
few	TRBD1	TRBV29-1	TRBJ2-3	CSVGGGQGATDTQYF	TGCAGCGTAGGTGGAGGGCAGGGGGCAACAGATACGCAGTATTTT
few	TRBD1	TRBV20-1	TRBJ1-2	CSGYRGASGYTF	TGCAGTGGTTACAGGGGCGCAAGTGGCTACACCTTC
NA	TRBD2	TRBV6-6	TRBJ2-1	CASSSGGGTYNEQFF	TGTGCCAGCAGTTCCGGGGGGGGAACCTACAATGAGCAGTTCTTC
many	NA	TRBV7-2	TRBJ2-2	CASSFLSLTGELFF	TGTGCCAGCAGCTTTCTTTCCCTCACCGGGGAGCTGTTTTTT
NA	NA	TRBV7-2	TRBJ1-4	CASSRQVANEKLFF	TGTGCCAGCAGCCGTCAGGTGGCTAATGAAAAACTGTTTTTT
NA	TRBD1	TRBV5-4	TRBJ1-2	CASSLGQGEYGYTF	TGTGCCAGCAGCTTGGGACAGGGAGAATATGGCTACACCTTC
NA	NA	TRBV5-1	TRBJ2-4	CASSLRSLAKNIQYF	TGCGCCAGCAGCTTACGTTCCCTAGCCAAAAACATTCAGTACTTC
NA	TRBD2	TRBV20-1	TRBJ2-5	CSAREPAARAGGPPRETQYF	TGCAGTGCTAGAGAACCCGCCGCTAGAGCGGGAGGGCCGCCCAGGGAGACCCAGTACTTC
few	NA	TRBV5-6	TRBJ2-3	CASSLKSTQYF	TGTGCCAGCAGCTTGAAAAGTACGCAGTATTTT
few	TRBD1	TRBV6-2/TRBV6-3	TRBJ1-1	CASIPPGQPNTEAFF	TGTGCCAGCATTCCTCCGGGACAGCCTAACACTGAAGCTTTCTTT
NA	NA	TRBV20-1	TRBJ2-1	CSASRTGYNEQFF	TGCAGTGCTAGTAGAACAGGGTACAATGAGCAGTTCTTC
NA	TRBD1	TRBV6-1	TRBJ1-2	CASSDYDRAYGYTF	TGTGCCAGCAGTGATTACGACAGGGCCTATGGCTACACCTTC
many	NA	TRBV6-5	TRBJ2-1	CASSPTGLRDEQFF	TGTGCCAGCAGTCCAACAGGGTTGAGGGATGAGCAGTTCTTC
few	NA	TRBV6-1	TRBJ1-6	CASSESAVNSPLHF	TGTGCCAGCAGTGAATCGGCAGTTAATTCACCCCTCCACTTT
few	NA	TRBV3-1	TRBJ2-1	CASSQVGGAYNEQFF	TGTGCCAGCAGCCAAGTGGGCGGGGCCTACAATGAGCAGTTCTTC
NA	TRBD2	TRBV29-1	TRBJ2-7	CSVGGPDEQYF	TGCAGCGTGGGAGGGCCCGACGAGCAGTACTTC